The 25 T cell receptor beta chains below all came from one sample that was sequenced in a study of blood T cell repertoires in COVID-19. TCRdb's table, derived via immunoSEQ multiplex PCR, lists solely in-frame clones and lacks some. The table includes 200,000 to 300,000 clones, 83% detected once. Sequenced: PBMCs or T cells enriched from blood (not recorded which). These receptors originate from a woman between 40 and 50 years old who had been exposed to COVID-19.

V is TRBV28 and J is TRBJ1-2; weak D call: TRBD1 (6 bases). The CDR3 loop spans 13 amino acids. Between the trimmed V and J ends, which lost 6 bases and 5 bases, there was a span of 13 bases. Germline V gives CDR1 MDHEN, CDR2 SYDVKM. CDR3 in amino acids: CASRSDSLYGYTF. CDR3 bases: TGTGCCAGCAGGTCGGACAGCCTGTATGGCTACACCTTC.

This clone was observed once. CDR3 in DNA: TGTGCCAGCAGCGGGGGACAGACCTATGGCTACACCTTC. This sequence encodes CASSGGQTYGYTF. The genes are TRBV5-4 and TRBJ1-2, with 7 bases identical to TRBD1. With 4 bases clipped from V and 4 bases from J, the junction kept 4 bases outside the gene matches. The germline V gene has CDR1 SGHNT and CDR2 YYREEE (reference sequence). CDR3 length equals 13 residues.

The chain recombines TRBV29-1 with TRBJ1-4, with a weak D call TRBD1 (6 bases). Trimming took 4 bases from V and 7 from J, leaving 13 bases between them. Germline lookup yields CDR1 SQVTM and CDR2 ANQGSEA. The CDR3 contains 13 residues. CDR3 DNA: TGCAGCGTTGGCCCAGGGGCGTCTGAAAAACTGTTTTTT. The encoded protein is CSVGPGASEKLFF.

J is TRBJ1-2 and V is TRBV27; weak D call: TRBD1 (6 bases). Germline V lookup: CDR1 MNHEY, CDR2 SMNVEV (reference sequence). The V end lost 4 bases, the J end lost 5 bases, and 17 bases lay between the germline ends. This CDR3 region has 15 residues. In DNA form, the CDR3 reads TGTGCCAGCAGTTCCCTCGCGGCGGACAGTTATGGCTACACCTTC. This gives the protein CASSSLAADSYGYTF.

This clone has only one observation. This rearrangement joins TRBV3-1 (or the pseudogene TRBV3-2) to TRBJ1-5; D is perhaps TRBD1 (5 bases). V lost 4 bases and J lost 4, with 11 bases in between. Germline CDR1 LGHDT, CDR2 YNNKEL (reference sequence). This CDR3 is 14 amino acids long. CDR3 sequence (DNA): TGTGCCAGCAGCCCCCGCGGGGGTAATCAGCCCCAGCATTTT. This sequence encodes CASSPRGGNQPQHF.

The chain has TRBV12-5 and TRBJ1-1, with D uncertain. The CDR3 sequence is 14 residues long. V dropped 3 bases and J dropped 1 base, with 9 bases sitting between them. CDR1 is LGHNT, CDR2 FRNRAP, per germline. The DNA for the CDR3 is TGTGCTAGTGGTTTAAGCATCCAGAACACTGAAGCTTTCTTT. This encodes CASGLSIQNTEAFF.

In this sample, this clone turned up a few times. The CDR3 nucleotides read TGTGCCAGCAGCGCCCGTCCCGACAGACACATTTACGAGCAGTACTTC. Protein sequence: CASSARPDRHIYEQYF. The chain carries TRBV9 and TRBJ2-7; D is possibly TRBD1 (5 bases). The CDR3 contains 16 residues. Looked up from germline, CDR1 is SGDLS and CDR2 is YYNGEE. The V gene lost 3 bases and the J gene lost 4 bases, with 20 bases spanning the gap.

The rearrangement uses TRBV7-2 and TRBJ2-3, with 7 bases aligning to TRBD2. J lost 2 bases, V lost 2 bases, and 4 bases had no gene match. The CDR3 covers 15 residues. The germline V gene has CDR1 SGHTA and CDR2 FQGNSA. The DNA for the CDR3 is TGTGCCAGCAGCTTAAAAGCGGGAATCACAGATACGCAGTATTTT. Encoded protein: CASSLKAGITDTQYF.

The rearrangement links TRBV3-1 (or the pseudogene TRBV3-2) to TRBJ1-5; no clear D gene. The CDR3 is made up of 13 amino acids. The V gene lost 0 bases and the J gene lost 7 bases, with 7 bases spanning the gap. The germline V gene encodes CDR1 LGHDT and CDR2 YNNKEL (reference sequence). The CDR3 sequence is CASSQDGGQPQHF. In nucleotides, the CDR3 is TGTGCCAGCAGCCAAGACGGAGGCCAGCCCCAGCATTTT.

This rearrangement joins TRBV19 to TRBJ1-2, with unresolved D. The germline V gene has CDR1 LNHDA and CDR2 SQIVND (reference sequence). This CDR3 has 12 amino acids. V was shortened by 3 bases and J by 8 bases, with 10 bases between the two germline ends. CDR3: CASSMTGRGYTF. The CDR3 DNA is TGTGCCAGTAGTATGACTGGGAGGGGCTACACCTTC. The full variable domain, its missing parts supplied by reference TRBV19 and TRBJ1-2, is DGGITQSPKYLFRKEGQNVTLSCEQNLNHDAMYWYRQDPGQGLRLIYYSQIVNDFQKGDIAEGYSVSREKKESFPLTVTSAQKNPTAFYLCASSMTGRGYTFGSGTRLTVV.

The sample holds one count of this clone. This rearrangement joins TRBV19 to TRBJ2-5; 8 positions agree with TRBD2. V shed 0 bases, J shed 7 bases, and the junction held 25 bases outside the gene matches. CDR1 and CDR2 from the germline V gene are LNHDA and SQIVND (reference sequence). CDR3 size: 21 residues. This chain's CDR3 is CASSIEPMWSGGTSLWGTQYF. The CDR3 coding sequence is TGTGCCAGTAGTATAGAACCCATGTGGAGCGGGGGTACAAGCCTGTGGGGGACCCAGTACTTC.

This chain links TRBV18 with TRBJ1-5; D might be TRBD1 (6 bases). The CDR3 extends over 15 amino acids. V was cut by 3 bases and J by 4 bases, with 13 bases left in between. Germline V lookup: CDR1 KGHSH, CDR2 LQKENI. DNA of the CDR3: TGTGCCAGCTCACCCTTAGAGACAGGAAATCAGCCCCAGCATTTT. This translates into CASSPLETGNQPQHF.

The chain has TRBV5-4 and TRBJ1-2; the match to TRBD1 covers 7 bases. The CDR3 is 15 residues long. The J segment lost 4 bases and the V segment lost 4 bases, leaving 10 bases of the junction unmatched. Germline V gene lookup returns CDR1 SGHNT and CDR2 YYREEE (reference sequence). The CDR3 nucleotides are TGTGCCAGCAGCCAATTAAGGGACAGCGTCTATGGCTACACCTTC. This translates into CASSQLRDSVYGYTF.

This chain links TRBV6-5 with TRBJ1-1, with TRBD1 matching over 9 bases. J gave up 9 bases and V 2 bases, and 1 base lay outside the gene matches. The CDR3 length is 12 residues. CDR1 and CDR2 from the germline V gene are MNHEY and SVGAGI. In DNA, the CDR3 is TGTGCCAGCAGTTACGGGACAGGGAAAGCTTTCTTT. This gives the protein CASSYGTGKAFF.

This clone was seen a single time. The chain is built from TRBV7-9 and TRBJ2-1, with 10 nucleotides matching TRBD1. Germline loops: CDR1 SEHNR, CDR2 FQNEAQ (reference sequence). With 3 bases clipped from V and 8 bases from J, the junction kept 4 bases outside the gene matches. This CDR3 comprises 14 residues. CDR3 DNA sequence: TGTGCCAGCAGCTTTGGACAGGGGGGATATGAGCAGTTCTTC. Residues: CASSFGQGGYEQFF.

In this sample, this clone turned up a few times. The rearrangement joins TRBV9 to TRBJ1-2, with D uncertain. This CDR3 comprises 16 residues. V was pared by 0 bases and J by 0 bases, with 12 bases between. Germline V gene sequence: CDR1 SGDLS, CDR2 YYNGEE. The CDR3 spells CASSVGRAEANYGYTF. The DNA for the CDR3 is TGTGCCAGCAGCGTAGGTAGGGCGGAGGCTAACTATGGCTACACCTTC.

This chain joins TRBV5-1 and TRBJ1-1; 9 bases fit TRBD1. This CDR3 contains 16 residues. Germline CDR1 SGHRS, CDR2 YFSETQ. The junction had 14 bases not matched to a gene; V was cut back by 6 bases and J by 5 bases. This chain's CDR3 is CASTPGDRDFFTEAFF. CDR3 nucleotide sequence: TGCGCCAGCACCCCCGGGGACAGGGATTTCTTTACTGAAGCTTTCTTT.

A single count supports this clone. The chain is built from TRBV20-1 and TRBJ1-3; no reliable D call. Trimming took off 3 bases at V and 0 bases at J, with 9 bases between the two ends. Germline V gene lookup returns CDR1 DFQATT and CDR2 SNEGSKA (reference sequence). The CDR3 totals 14 residues. This chain's CDR3 is CSASLGGSGNTIYF. Written as DNA, the CDR3 is TGCAGTGCTAGTTTGGGAGGCTCTGGAAACACCATATATTTT.

The chain joins TRBV7-2 to TRBJ2-7, with D unclear. V lost 1 base to trimming and J lost 2 bases, with 15 bases between them. This CDR3 has 16 residues. Germline V gene lookup returns CDR1 SGHTA and CDR2 FQGNSA. The CDR3 spells CASSLGQVSAAYEQYF. In DNA form, the CDR3 reads TGTGCCAGCAGCTTAGGGCAGGTGTCGGCCGCCTACGAGCAGTACTTC.

The rearrangement uses TRBV7-6 and TRBJ2-2; unclear D gene. Trimming stripped 2 bases from V and 3 bases from J, with 10 bases between. CDR1 is SGHVS and CDR2 is FNYEAQ in the germline V gene. The CDR3 covers 15 residues. CDR3 in DNA: TGTGCCAGCAGCTTAAGTGGTGGAGACACCGGGGAGCTGTTTTTT. This sequence encodes CASSLSGGDTGELFF.

This clone showed up just once. The gene calls are TRBV5-6 and TRBJ2-3; D may be TRBD1 (5 bases). Germline V lookup: CDR1 SGHDT, CDR2 YYEEEE. This CDR3 has 15 amino acids. V lost 2 bases to trimming and J lost 4 bases, with 14 bases between them. CDR3 amino acids: CASSFKPRVADTQYF. The CDR3 DNA reads TGTGCCAGCAGCTTTAAGCCCAGGGTCGCAGATACGCAGTATTTT.

V gene TRBV28 combines with J gene TRBJ1-2; maybe TRBD1 (5 bases). The CDR3 runs 15 residues. V was cut by 3 bases and J by 8 bases, with 19 bases left in between. Germline V lookup: CDR1 MDHEN, CDR2 SYDVKM. CDR3 residues: CASSFSGAIFKGYTF. The DNA for the CDR3 is TGTGCCAGCAGTTTTAGCGGGGCTATCTTCAAGGGCTACACCTTC.

V gene TRBV4-2 combines with J gene TRBJ1-1; the match to TRBD1 covers 9 bases. The germline V gene has CDR1 LGHNA and CDR2 YNFKEQ. The CDR3 extends over 14 amino acids. Losses at the gene ends were 6 bases for V and 6 bases for J; bases not matched to a gene: 8. As DNA, the CDR3 is TGTGCCAGCAGTTACAGACAGGGGGAGCCTGAAGCTTTCTTT. Protein sequence: CASSYRQGEPEAFF.

This clone occurred once. The chain carries TRBV18 and TRBJ1-1, with D uncertain. CDR3 length equals 16 residues. Germline values: CDR1 KGHSH, CDR2 LQKENI. With 2 bases removed from V and 0 bases from J, the gap between germline ends came to 13 bases. The CDR3 region has the DNA TGTGCCAGCTCACCATACCAGGAGGACCTGAACACTGAAGCTTTCTTT. Residues: CASSPYQEDLNTEAFF. Looking up the rest from reference TRBV18 and TRBJ1-1 gives the full variable domain: NAGVMQNPRHLVRRRGQEARLRCSPMKGHSHVYWYRQLPEEGLKFMVYLQKENIIDESGMPKERFSAEFPKEGPSILRIQQVVRGDSAAYFCASSPYQEDLNTEAFFGQGTRLTVV.

The V gene is TRBV5-6, the J gene TRBJ1-3; D is perhaps TRBD1 (6 bases). Germline V gene data show CDR1 as SGHDT and CDR2 as YYEEEE. The CDR3 has 14 amino acids. Deletions cut 4 bases from V and 0 bases from J, with 8 bases between. CDR3 coding DNA: TGTGCCAGCAGCCCGACAGGCTCTGGAAACACCATATATTTT. Amino acid sequence: CASSPTGSGNTIYF.